This TCR beta chain was recovered during a study of T cells in Graves' hyperthyroidism and ophthalmopathy. Points from the study as a whole: Within blood appeared most thyroid clonotypes that had expanded above 0.001. The model forecast ophthalmopathy, anticipating it by a median around 6.5 months before onset.

With respect to this clonotype: Its antigen is unknown.

Exclusion followed for patients with uncontrolled infection, other autoimmune disease, pregnancy or lactation. Amplification of TCR beta CDR3 regions used RNA as the template. An initial round of RT-PCR targeting the TCR CDR3 relied on the HTBI primer set. Each CDR3 protein gets one entry after TCRdb re-called the multiplex PCR reads with MiXCR. The sample yields roughly 840,000 distinct CDR3 sequences, more than 30% seen once. Germline CDR1 is LGHNT and CDR2 is FRNRAP. CDR3 size: 13 residues. V was pared by 0 bases and J by 6 bases, with 8 bases between. This TCR was recovered from a man aged 18 to 29 with Graves' hyperthyroidism. Specimen: blood. The V call is TRBV12-5, the J call TRBJ1-1; D is unresolved. In nucleotides, the CDR3 is TGTGCTAGTGGTTTGGTACGGTCTTCTGAAGCTTTCTTT. Protein sequence: CASGLVRSSEAFF.